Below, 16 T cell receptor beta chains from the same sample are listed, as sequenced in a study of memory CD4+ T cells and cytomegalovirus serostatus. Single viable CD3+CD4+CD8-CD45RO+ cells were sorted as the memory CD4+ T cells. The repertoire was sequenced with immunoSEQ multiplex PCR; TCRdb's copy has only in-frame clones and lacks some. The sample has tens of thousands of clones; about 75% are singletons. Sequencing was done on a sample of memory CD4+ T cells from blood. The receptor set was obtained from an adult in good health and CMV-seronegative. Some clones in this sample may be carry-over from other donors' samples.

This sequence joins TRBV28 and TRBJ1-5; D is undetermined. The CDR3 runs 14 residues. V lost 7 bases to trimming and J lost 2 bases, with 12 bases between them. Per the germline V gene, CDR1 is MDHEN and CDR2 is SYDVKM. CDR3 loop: CASTQSLGNQPQHF. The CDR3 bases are TGTGCCAGCACCCAATCTTTGGGCAATCAGCCCCAGCATTTT.

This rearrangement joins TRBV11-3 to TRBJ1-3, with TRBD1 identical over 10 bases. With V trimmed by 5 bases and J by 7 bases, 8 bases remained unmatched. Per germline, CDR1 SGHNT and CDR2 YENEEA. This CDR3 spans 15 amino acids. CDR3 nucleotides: TGTGCCAGCAGCCCGCGACAGGGGGCCTGGAACACCATATATTTT. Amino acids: CASSPRQGAWNTIYF.

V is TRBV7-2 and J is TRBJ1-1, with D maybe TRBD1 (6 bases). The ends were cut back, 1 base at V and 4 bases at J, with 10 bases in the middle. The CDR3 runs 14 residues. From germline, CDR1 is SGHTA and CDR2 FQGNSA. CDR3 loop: CASSLVGGATEAFF. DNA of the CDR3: TGTGCCAGCAGCTTAGTAGGGGGGGCCACTGAAGCTTTCTTT.

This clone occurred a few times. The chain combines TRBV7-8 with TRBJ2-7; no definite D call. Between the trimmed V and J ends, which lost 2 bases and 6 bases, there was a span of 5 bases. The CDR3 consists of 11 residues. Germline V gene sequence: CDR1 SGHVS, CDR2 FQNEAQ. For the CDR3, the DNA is TGTGCCAGCAGCTTATCTTTCGAGCAGTACTTC. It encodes CASSLSFEQYF. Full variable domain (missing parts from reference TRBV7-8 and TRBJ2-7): GAGVSQSPRYKVAKRGQDVALRCDPISGHVSLFWYQQALGQGPEFLTYFQNEAQLDKSGLPSDRFFAERPEGSVSTLKIQRTQQEDSAVYLCASSLSFEQYFGPGTRLTVT.

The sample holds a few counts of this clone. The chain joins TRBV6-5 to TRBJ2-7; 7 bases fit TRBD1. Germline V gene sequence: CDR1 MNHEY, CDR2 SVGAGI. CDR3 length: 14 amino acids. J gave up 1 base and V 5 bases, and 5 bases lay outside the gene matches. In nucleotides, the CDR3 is TGTGCCAGCAGTATCACGACAGGGTCCTACGAGCAGTACTTC. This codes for CASSITTGSYEQYF.

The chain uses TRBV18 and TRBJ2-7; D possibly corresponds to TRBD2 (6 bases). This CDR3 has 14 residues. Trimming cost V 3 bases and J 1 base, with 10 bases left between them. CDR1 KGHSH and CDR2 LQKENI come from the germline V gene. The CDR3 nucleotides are TGTGCCAGCTCACCCCCGGGACTTTCCTACGAGCAGTACTTC. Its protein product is CASSPPGLSYEQYF.

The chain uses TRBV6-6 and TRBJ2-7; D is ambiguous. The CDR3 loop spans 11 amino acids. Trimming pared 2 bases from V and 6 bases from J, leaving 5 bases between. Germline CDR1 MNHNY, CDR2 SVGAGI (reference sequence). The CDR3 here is CASSYGAEQYF. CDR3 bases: TGTGCCAGCAGTTACGGCGCCGAGCAGTACTTC.

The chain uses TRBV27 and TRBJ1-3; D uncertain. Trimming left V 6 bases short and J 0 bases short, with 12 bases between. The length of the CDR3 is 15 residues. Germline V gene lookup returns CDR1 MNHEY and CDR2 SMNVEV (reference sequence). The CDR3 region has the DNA TGTGCCAGCAGATTTAGGGCGGGCTCTGGAAACACCATATATTTT. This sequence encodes CASRFRAGSGNTIYF.

CDR3 sequence: CASSPGWDRGGTEAFF. As DNA, the CDR3 is TGTGCCAGTAGTCCGGGGTGGGACAGGGGTGGCACTGAAGCTTTCTTT. This chain uses TRBV19 with TRBJ1-1, with 10 bases fitting TRBD1. Losses at the gene ends were 5 bases for V and 4 bases for J; bases not matched to a gene: 10. Germline V lookup: CDR1 LNHDA, CDR2 SQIVND (reference sequence). CDR3 size: 16 residues.

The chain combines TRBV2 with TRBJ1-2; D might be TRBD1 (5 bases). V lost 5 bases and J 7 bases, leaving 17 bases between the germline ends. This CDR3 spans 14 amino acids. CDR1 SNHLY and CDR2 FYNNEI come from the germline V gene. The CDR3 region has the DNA TGTGCCAGCAGTACCACCGGGACGTCTGGTGGCTACACCTTC. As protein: CASSTTGTSGGYTF.

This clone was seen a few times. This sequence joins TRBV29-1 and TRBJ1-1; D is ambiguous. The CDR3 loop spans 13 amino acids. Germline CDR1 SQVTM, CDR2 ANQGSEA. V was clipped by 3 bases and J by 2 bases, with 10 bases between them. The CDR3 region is CSVDEGSNTEAFF. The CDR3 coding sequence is TGCAGCGTTGATGAGGGCAGCAACACTGAAGCTTTCTTT.

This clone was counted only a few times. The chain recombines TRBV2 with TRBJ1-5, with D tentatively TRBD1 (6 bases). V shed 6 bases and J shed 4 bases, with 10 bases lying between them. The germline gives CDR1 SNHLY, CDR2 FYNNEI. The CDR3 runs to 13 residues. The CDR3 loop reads CASRAGHNQPQHF. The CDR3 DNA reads TGTGCCAGCAGAGCGGGACATAATCAGCCCCAGCATTTT.

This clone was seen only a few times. The CDR3 nucleotides are TGTGCCAGCATGGGAAGGGACACCATGAACACTGAAGCTTTCTTT. Protein product: CASMGRDTMNTEAFF. The chain joins TRBV13 to TRBJ1-1, with a weak D call TRBD1 (6 bases). Germline CDR1 PRHDT, CDR2 FYEKMQ (reference sequence). The CDR3 is 15 residues long. The ends were cut back, 7 bases at V and 0 bases at J, with 15 bases in the middle.

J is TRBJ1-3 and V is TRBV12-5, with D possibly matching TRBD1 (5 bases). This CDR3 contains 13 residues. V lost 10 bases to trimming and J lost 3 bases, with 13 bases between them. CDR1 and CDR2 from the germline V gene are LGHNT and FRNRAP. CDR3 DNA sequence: TGTGCTACTCAAGGGACTGATGGAAACACCATATATTTT. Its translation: CATQGTDGNTIYF. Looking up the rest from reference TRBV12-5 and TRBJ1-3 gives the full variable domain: DARVTQTPRHKVTEMGQEVTMRCQPILGHNTVFWYRQTMMQGLELLAYFRNRAPLDDSGMPKDRFSAEMPDATLATLKIQPSEPRDSAVYFCATQGTDGNTIYFGEGSWLTVV.

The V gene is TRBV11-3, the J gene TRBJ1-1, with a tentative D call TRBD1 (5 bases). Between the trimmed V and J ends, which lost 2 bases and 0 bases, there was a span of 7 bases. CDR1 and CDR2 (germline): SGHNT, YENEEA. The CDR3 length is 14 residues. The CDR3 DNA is TGTGCCAGCAGCTTAAACAGGCTGAACACTGAAGCTTTCTTT. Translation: CASSLNRLNTEAFF.

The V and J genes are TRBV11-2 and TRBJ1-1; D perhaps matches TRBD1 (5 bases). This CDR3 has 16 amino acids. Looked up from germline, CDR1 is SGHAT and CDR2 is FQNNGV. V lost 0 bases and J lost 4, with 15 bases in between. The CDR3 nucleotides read TGTGCCAGCAGCTTAGAGTTACGGCTGGGGGGCACTGAAGCTTTCTTT. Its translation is CASSLELRLGGTEAFF. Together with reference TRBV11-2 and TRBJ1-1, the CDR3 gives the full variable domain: EAGVAQSPRYKIIEKRQSVAFWCNPISGHATLYWYQQILGQGPKLLIQFQNNGVVDDSQLPKDRFSAERLKGVDSTLKIQPAKLEDSAVYLCASSLELRLGGTEAFFGQGTRLTVV.